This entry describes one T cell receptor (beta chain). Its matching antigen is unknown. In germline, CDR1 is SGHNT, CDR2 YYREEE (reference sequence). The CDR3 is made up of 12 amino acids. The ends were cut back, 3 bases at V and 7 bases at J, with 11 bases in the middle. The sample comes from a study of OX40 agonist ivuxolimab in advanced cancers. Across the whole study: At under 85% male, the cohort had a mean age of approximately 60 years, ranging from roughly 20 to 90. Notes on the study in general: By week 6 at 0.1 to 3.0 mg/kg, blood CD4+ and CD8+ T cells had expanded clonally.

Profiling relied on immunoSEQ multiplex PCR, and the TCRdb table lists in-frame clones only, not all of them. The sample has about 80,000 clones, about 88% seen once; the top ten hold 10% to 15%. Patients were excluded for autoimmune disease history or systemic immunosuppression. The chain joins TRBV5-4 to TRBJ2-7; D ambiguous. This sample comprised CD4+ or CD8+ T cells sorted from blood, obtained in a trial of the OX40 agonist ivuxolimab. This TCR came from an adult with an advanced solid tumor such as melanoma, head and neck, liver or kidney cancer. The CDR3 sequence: CASSSAPLEQYF. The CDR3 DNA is TGTGCCAGCAGCTCGGCTCCTCTAGAGCAGTACTTC. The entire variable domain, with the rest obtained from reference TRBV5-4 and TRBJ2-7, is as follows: ETGVTQSPTHLIKTRGQQVTLRCSSQSGHNTVSWYQQALGQGPQFIFQYYREEENGRGNFPPRFSGLQFPNYSSELNVNALELDDSALYLCASSSAPLEQYFGPGTRLTVT.